The 32 T cell receptor beta chains below come from one sample, sequenced in a study of Graves' ophthalmopathy and Graves' hyperthyroidism. As the template, RNA transcripts were used to amplify TCR beta CDR3 regions. HTBI primers primed a first-round RT-PCR, and a second-round multiplex PCR followed. Via MiXCR, TCRdb re-called the multiplex PCR reads, giving one row per CDR3 protein. The sample has 500,000 to 700,000 distinct CDR3 sequences; around a fifth are singletons. Sequences were obtained from peripheral blood. The receptors stem from a woman aged 18-29 years with stable Graves' hyperthyroidism. Some clones in this sample may be carry-over from other donors' samples.

CDR3 amino acids: CASSGVDRGGTNQPQHF. Here the CDR3 DNA reads TGTGCCAGCAGCGGGGTTGACAGGGGGGGTACCAATCAGCCCCAGCATTTT. This chain joins TRBV6-1 and TRBJ1-5, with 9 bases matching TRBD1. The CDR3 consists of 17 residues. Germline CDR1 reads MNHNS; CDR2 reads SASEGT. Losses at the gene ends were 6 bases for V and 3 bases for J; bases not matched to a gene: 12.

This clonotype has a count of ten or more. The CDR3 coding sequence is TGTGCCAGCAGCGTAGATGGCGGTGAAGCTTTCTTT. It specifies CASSVDGGEAFF. This sequence joins TRBV9 and TRBJ1-1; D unclear. CDR3 length: 12 residues. Trimming removed 0 bases at V and 7 bases at J, with 7 bases between. CDR1 SGDLS and CDR2 YYNGEE come from the germline V gene.

This clonotype was counted between two and nine times. The CDR3 region has the DNA TGTGCCAGCAGTCTGGACTATAGAGCTTTCTTT. Its protein is CASSLDYRAFF. This sequence joins TRBV28 and TRBJ1-1, with D hard to call. The CDR3 runs 11 residues. The germline V gene encodes CDR1 MDHEN and CDR2 SYDVKM. V was pared by 5 bases and J by 10 bases, with 11 bases between.

Many counts were recorded for this clonotype. The V gene is TRBV2, the J gene TRBJ1-5; D gene uncertain. Trimming took off 2 bases at V and 6 bases at J, with 11 bases between the two ends. This CDR3 contains 14 residues. Per the germline V gene, CDR1 is SNHLY and CDR2 is FYNNEI. The CDR3 bases are TGTGCCAGCAGTGAATCGGCCGGGATTCAGCCCCAGCATTTT. The encoded protein is CASSESAGIQPQHF.

This clonotype was seen a handful of times. The CDR3 sequence is CASTFVGGYGYTF. CDR3 bases: TGTGCCAGTACATTTGTTGGGGGCTATGGCTACACCTTC. The chain couples TRBV19 to TRBJ1-2; a possible D gene is TRBD1 (5 bases). This CDR3 spans 13 amino acids. Trimming stripped 7 bases from V and 4 bases from J, with 13 bases between. The V gene's germline CDR1 is LNHDA and CDR2 SQIVND (reference sequence).

The V and J genes are TRBV27 and TRBJ2-1; a weak D match, TRBD2 (7 bases). The V end lost 5 bases, the J end lost 5 bases, and 22 bases lay between the germline ends. This CDR3 is built from 17 residues. Germline-derived CDR1 and CDR2 are MNHEY and SMNVEV (reference sequence). CDR3 nucleotide sequence: TGTGCCAGCAGTCGATGGGGGAGGGGGGGGGCCAACAATGAGCAGTTCTTC. Amino acid sequence: CASSRWGRGGANNEQFF.

The chain is built from TRBV20-1 and TRBJ2-7; tentatively, D is TRBD2 (6 bases). The CDR3 contains 12 residues. CDR1 DFQATT and CDR2 SNEGSKA come from the germline V gene (reference sequence). V gave up 1 base and J gave up 4 bases, with 8 bases separating them. CDR3 sequence reads: CSARGREYEQYF. The DNA for the CDR3 is TGCAGTGCTAGAGGGAGGGAGTACGAGCAGTACTTC.

This clonotype was detected many times. The CDR3 DNA reads as TGTGCCAGCAGCATACGCCCGGACAGGGGCGAGCAGTACTTC. Translated: CASSIRPDRGEQYF. This chain uses TRBV7-2 with TRBJ2-7; 9 bases match TRBD1. There are 14 residues in the CDR3. The V gene end was trimmed by 5 bases and the J gene end by 6 bases; junction bases not matched to a gene: 8. In germline, CDR1 is SGHTA, CDR2 FQGNSA.

This clonotype was counted at least ten times. Here the CDR3 reads CASSTKRDGQKGFLGYTF. The CDR3 DNA is TGTGCCAGTAGTACGAAACGGGACGGCCAGAAGGGGTTTCTTGGCTACACCTTC. This chain joins TRBV19 and TRBJ1-2, with a weak D call TRBD1 (5 bases). The CDR3 covers 18 residues. CDR1 LNHDA and CDR2 SQIVND come from the germline V gene (reference sequence). Trimming took 4 bases from V and 7 from J, leaving 28 bases between them. The full variable domain, with the rest looked up from reference TRBV19 and TRBJ1-2, is DGGITQSPKYLFRKEGQNVTLSCEQNLNHDAMYWYRQDPGQGLRLIYYSQIVNDFQKGDIAEGYSVSREKKESFPLTVTSAQKNPTAFYLCASSTKRDGQKGFLGYTFGSGTRLTVV.

The gene calls are TRBV27 and TRBJ2-4; D assignment may be TRBD1 or TRBD2 (6 bases each). Trimming pared 3 bases from V and 0 bases from J, leaving 12 bases between. The CDR3 spans 16 residues. The germline CDR1 and CDR2 sequences are MNHEY and SMNVEV (reference sequence). The CDR3 DNA is TGTGCCAGCAGTTTTCGGGGGCGAGGAGCCAAAAACATTCAGTACTTC. This gives the protein CASSFRGRGAKNIQYF.

This clonotype was seen repeatedly, ten times or more. The chain links TRBV6-1 to TRBJ1-1; TRBD1 agrees at 9 bases. Germline trimming cut 7 bases from V and 7 bases from J; bases unmatched to any gene: 10. Per the germline V gene, CDR1 is MNHNS and CDR2 is SASEGT. CDR3 size: 14 residues. CDR3 nucleotide sequence: TGTGCCAGCACCAAGCAGAAGACAGGGGGTGAAGCTTTCTTT. It translates to CASTKQKTGGEAFF.

This clonotype was seen more than once but under ten times. This chain links TRBV28 with TRBJ2-7; 12 bases line up with TRBD2. V dropped 5 bases and J dropped 5; count of bases not matched to a gene: 10. The germline V gene has CDR1 MDHEN and CDR2 SYDVKM. The CDR3 is 16 residues long. CDR3 sequence (DNA): TGTGCCAGCAGTCCCCAACCTAGCGGGAGGGCCGACGAGCAGTACTTC. Translated, it gives CASSPQPSGRADEQYF. Combining the CDR3 with reference TRBV28 and TRBJ2-7 gives the whole variable domain DVKVTQSSRYLVKRTGEKVFLECVQDMDHENMFWYRQDPGLGLRLIYFSYDVKMKEKGDIPEGYSVSREKKERFSLILESASTNQTSMYLCASSPQPSGRADEQYFGPGTRLTVT.

This clonotype was counted at least ten times. This chain joins TRBV30 and TRBJ1-2; 7 bases align to TRBD1. The CDR3 has 14 residues. Germline V gene data show CDR1 as GTSNPN and CDR2 as SVGIG (reference sequence). With V trimmed by 4 bases and J by 2 bases, 7 bases remained unmatched. The CDR3 protein is CAWTPATGNYGYTF. CDR3 bases: TGTGCCTGGACCCCCGCGACAGGGAACTATGGCTACACCTTC.

At least ten counts were recorded for this clonotype. The chain carries TRBV29-1 and TRBJ2-7; D might be TRBD2 (6 bases). The germline CDR1 and CDR2 sequences are SQVTM and ANQGSEA. V lost 3 bases and J 5 bases, leaving 14 bases between the germline ends. The CDR3 covers 13 residues. The CDR3 protein is CSVEVWREDEQYF. The CDR3, as DNA: TGCAGCGTTGAGGTTTGGAGGGAGGACGAGCAGTACTTC.

This clonotype was recorded at least ten times. V usage is TRBV6-1 and J usage is TRBJ2-2, with 11 bases matching TRBD2. The V gene end was trimmed by 4 bases and the J gene end by 0 bases; junction bases not matched to a gene: 4. The CDR3 extends over 17 amino acids. CDR1 is MNHNS and CDR2 is SASEGT in the germline V gene. The CDR3 coding sequence is TGTGCCAGCAGTGCCAGACTAGCGGGATCGAACACCGGGGAGCTGTTTTTT. It translates to CASSARLAGSNTGELFF.

Regarding this clonotype: Compared with germline, one end of the junction differs, possibly owing to a read error. The rearrangement uses TRBV7-9 and TRBJ2-5, with TRBD1 as a possible D gene (5 bases). This CDR3 is built from 14 residues. Germline values: CDR1 SEHNR, CDR2 FQNEAQ (reference sequence). The CDR3, as DNA: TGTTCCAGCAGCTTAGCAGGGATTATAGAGACCCAGTACTTC. It encodes CSSSLAGIIETQYF.

This clonotype was detected only a few times. V and J are TRBV19 and TRBJ1-6, with D perhaps matching TRBD1 (5 bases). V was shortened by 7 bases and J by 8 bases, with 9 bases between the two germline ends. The CDR3 contains 12 residues. Germline loops: CDR1 LNHDA, CDR2 SQIVND (reference sequence). The CDR3: CASNLRDSPLHF. For the CDR3, the DNA is TGTGCCAGTAACCTCAGGGATTCACCCCTCCACTTT.

The rearrangement uses TRBV18 and TRBJ2-7; tentatively, D is TRBD1 (5 bases). The germline V gene has CDR1 KGHSH and CDR2 LQKENI. V lost 3 bases, J lost 5 bases, and 8 bases lay in between. The CDR3 contains 12 residues. CDR3: CASSPQGDEQYV. The CDR3 bases are TGTGCCAGCTCACCGCAGGGTGACGAGCAGTACGTC.

The chain recombines TRBV10-1 with TRBJ2-5, with 7 bases that match TRBD2. The V segment lost 2 bases and the J segment 7 bases; nucleotides outside the gene matches: 10. Germline V gene sequence: CDR1 WNHNN, CDR2 SYGVQD (reference sequence). The CDR3 is 15 amino acids. CDR3 amino acids: CASSETSETTGTQYF. CDR3 nucleotides: TGCGCCAGCAGTGAGACTAGCGAGACGACGGGGACCCAGTACTTC.

In its sample, this clonotype was seen once. V is TRBV30 and J is TRBJ1-2; a weak D match, TRBD1 (6 bases). The CDR3 is made up of 12 amino acids. The V end lost 3 bases, the J end lost 5 bases, and 10 bases lay between the germline ends. CDR1 and CDR2 from the germline V gene are GTSNPN and SVGIG (reference sequence). The CDR3 is CAWREGEYGYTF. The CDR3 DNA follows: TGTGCCTGGAGGGAGGGGGAGTATGGCTACACCTTC.

This chain links TRBV6-1 with TRBJ2-7; tentatively, D is TRBD1 (6 bases). V was shortened by 4 bases and J by 4 bases, with 17 bases between the two germline ends. The CDR3 consists of 15 residues. Germline CDR1 and CDR2: MNHNS and SASEGT. DNA of the CDR3: TGTGCCAGCAGTGGTCCTGGGACAACTTTTTACGAGCAGTACTTC. It codes for CASSGPGTTFYEQYF.

There are many counts of this clonotype. This chain connects TRBV12-3 or TRBV12-4 to TRBJ1-5; D may be TRBD1 (6 bases). The V and J ends lost 3 bases and 4 bases respectively, with 22 bases between them. The CDR3 is 18 residues long. The CDR3, as DNA: TGTGCCAGCAGTTTTCGGCCCCGAGTTACAGGGTCAAATCAGCCCCAGCATTTT. It translates to CASSFRPRVTGSNQPQHF.

The chain is built from TRBV7-2 and TRBJ1-3, with D tentatively TRBD1 (5 bases). V was clipped by 1 base and J by 8 bases, with 15 bases between them. The CDR3 is 15 amino acids. The germline gives CDR1 SGHTA, CDR2 FQGNSA. DNA for the CDR3: TGTGCCAGCAGCTTAGGTGGAGGGGACGGATACACCATATATTTT. It codes for CASSLGGGDGYTIYF.

At least ten counts were recorded for this clonotype. V gene TRBV11-2 combines with J gene TRBJ2-7, with a tentative D call TRBD1 (6 bases). The germline V gene has CDR1 SGHAT and CDR2 FQNNGV. The CDR3 is 14 amino acids. V gave up 5 bases and J gave up 5 bases, with 16 bases separating them. CDR3 protein: CASSPDAAGDEQYF. The CDR3 DNA sequence: TGTGCCAGCAGCCCAGACGCGGCAGGGGACGAGCAGTACTTC.

The chain uses TRBV12-3 or TRBV12-4 and TRBJ1-2, with D possibly being TRBD1 (5 bases). The CDR3 loop spans 14 amino acids. V was trimmed by 3 bases and J by 4 bases, leaving 12 bases between them. Here the CDR3 reads CASSFLLGAYGYTF. CDR3 sequence (DNA): TGTGCCAGCAGTTTTCTCTTAGGGGCCTATGGCTACACCTTC.

This clonotype was seen more than once but under ten times. This chain connects TRBV20-1 to TRBJ1-5; possibly TRBD1 for D (6 bases). This CDR3 contains 14 residues. Germline V gene sequence: CDR1 DFQATT, CDR2 SNEGSKA (reference sequence). V gave up 2 bases and J gave up 2 bases, with 10 bases separating them. The CDR3 sequence: CSARTGRRNQPQHF. CDR3 in DNA: TGCAGTGCTAGAACAGGGAGGCGCAATCAGCCCCAGCATTTT.

This clonotype was counted many times. V gene TRBV28 combines with J gene TRBJ2-7; 8 nucleotides align to TRBD2. The ends lost 3 bases at V and 2 bases at J; junction bases unmatched: 12. Germline V gives CDR1 MDHEN, CDR2 SYDVKM. The CDR3 is 17 residues long. CDR3 loop: CASSFPLGGGVAYEQYF. The CDR3 DNA reads as TGTGCCAGCAGTTTCCCCCTCGGGGGGGGCGTCGCCTACGAGCAGTACTTC.

This clonotype was recorded many times. This chain joins TRBV2 and TRBJ1-1; D perhaps matches TRBD1 (6 bases). Germline V gene lookup returns CDR1 SNHLY and CDR2 FYNNEI. The CDR3 consists of 17 residues. Trimming shortened V by 8 bases and J by 1 base, and 23 bases separated the two germline ends. The CDR3 spells CASVYGRLAGENTEAFF. The CDR3 bases are TGTGCCAGCGTCTACGGACGGTTAGCAGGGGAGAACACTGAAGCTTTCTTT.

The chain combines TRBV28 with TRBJ2-7; a weak D match, TRBD2 (6 bases). This CDR3 region has 16 residues. Looked up from germline, CDR1 is MDHEN and CDR2 is SYDVKM. The V and J ends lost 5 bases and 0 bases respectively, with 17 bases between them. In DNA form, the CDR3 reads TGTGCCAGCAGTGTTAAAGTGGGAGGTTCCTCCTACGAGCAGTACTTC. Translated: CASSVKVGGSSYEQYF.

This clonotype was observed at least ten times. The chain carries TRBV28 and TRBJ2-5, with D unclear. This CDR3 has 12 amino acids. Germline loops: CDR1 MDHEN, CDR2 SYDVKM. V lost 7 bases, J lost 5 bases, and 11 bases lay in between. The CDR3: CASTPGRETQYF. The CDR3 coding sequence is TGTGCCAGCACCCCCGGACGGGAGACCCAGTACTTC.

This clonotype has a count of ten or more. V gene TRBV20-1 combines with J gene TRBJ1-1; no reliable D call. The V end lost 2 bases, the J end lost 1 base, and 11 bases lay between the germline ends. Germline V gives CDR1 DFQATT, CDR2 SNEGSKA (reference sequence). CDR3 size: 14 residues. CDR3 residues: CSARRSVTNTEAFF. In nucleotides, the CDR3 is TGCAGTGCTAGAAGGTCCGTAACGAACACTGAAGCTTTCTTT.

This chain joins TRBV13 and TRBJ2-7; perhaps D is TRBD1 or TRBD2 (5 bases each). V was trimmed by 2 bases and J by 0 bases, leaving 23 bases between them. CDR1 PRHDT and CDR2 FYEKMQ come from the germline V gene (reference sequence). The CDR3 runs to 19 residues. The CDR3 DNA follows: TGTGCCAGCAGCTTAAAGGGGACCAGCGGATCACACCGCTCCTACGAGCAGTACTTC. As protein: CASSLKGTSGSHRSYEQYF.